This TCR beta chain was captured by sequencing in a study of cytomegalovirus exposure and HLA in healthy donors. Overall study context: Among around 400 genotyped donors, about 85% fell in the Caucasian-associated ancestry cluster.

The PCR made use of 60 Vbeta and 13 Jbeta primers. Here immunoSEQ multiplex PCR was the method, and the copy in TCRdb shows in-frame clones only, minus some. This table has 160,000 or so clones, roughly 80% appearing once. Germline CDR1 reads SNHLY; CDR2 reads FYNNEI. This CDR3 comprises 12 residues. V was trimmed by 2 bases and J by 8 bases, leaving 9 bases between them. Overall study results and limits: In presence/absence analyses, roughly uniform sequencing depth across donors was assumed.

In the case of this clone: The target antigen is unknown.

The receptor comes from a woman aged 45 to 65 in good health and CMV-seronegative. Sequencing was done on a sample of PBMCs. The chain links TRBV2 to TRBJ1-2, with D uncertain. This CDR3 reads CASSELSRGYTF. Written as DNA, the CDR3 is TGTGCCAGCAGTGAACTAAGTCGAGGCTACACCTTC.